What follows is one T cell receptor beta chain and its context. Antigen: not known. This sample was taken from a study of vaccination effects on CD4 cells after COVID-19. Study-wide context: Ahead of sequencing, the ViraFEST assay grew antigen-specific CD4+ T cells using viral peptide pools. General study results and limits: The study enrolled few convalescent patients and sampled no early post-infection timepoints.

Following culture for ten to eleven days, CD4+ T cells were isolated. Previously uninfected by SARS-CoV-2, the vaccine recipients also showed negative nucleocapsid antibodies. Profiled with immunoSEQ multiplex PCR; TCRdb holds only in-frame clones, not every one. The sample includes about 30,000 clones, roughly 60% of them seen just once. The CDR3 sequence is 17 residues long. Trimming took off 6 bases at V and 6 bases at J, with 24 bases between the two ends. CDR1 and CDR2 from the germline V gene are LGHDT and YNNKEL (reference sequence). The sequence was collected from a human donor who received a COVID-19 vaccine. The V gene is TRBV3-1 (or the pseudogene TRBV3-2), the J gene TRBJ2-1; TRBD1 might be the D (6 bases). This specimen consisted of CD4+ T cells from PBMCs cultured without peptide, obtained before COVID-19 vaccination. The CDR3 DNA reads TGTGCCAGCAGACCCCCCTCCGGGACAAACAACGCCAATGAGCAGTTCTTC. This translates into CASRPPSGTNNANEQFF.